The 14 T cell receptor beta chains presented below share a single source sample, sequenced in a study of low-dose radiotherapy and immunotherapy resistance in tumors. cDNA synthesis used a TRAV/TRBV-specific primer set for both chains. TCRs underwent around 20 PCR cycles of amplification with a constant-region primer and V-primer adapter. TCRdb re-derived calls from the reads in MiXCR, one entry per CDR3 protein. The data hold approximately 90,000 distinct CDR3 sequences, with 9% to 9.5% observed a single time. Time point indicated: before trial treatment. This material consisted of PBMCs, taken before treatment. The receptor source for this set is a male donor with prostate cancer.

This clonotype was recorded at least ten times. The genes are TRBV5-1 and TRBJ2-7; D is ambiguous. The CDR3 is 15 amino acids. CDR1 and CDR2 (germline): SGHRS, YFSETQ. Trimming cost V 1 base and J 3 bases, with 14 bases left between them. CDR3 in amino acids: CASSLNTFSLYEQYF. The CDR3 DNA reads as TGCGCCAGCAGCTTGAATACCTTTTCCCTCTACGAGCAGTACTTC. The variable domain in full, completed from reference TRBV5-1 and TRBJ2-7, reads KAGVTQTPRYLIKTRGQQVTLSCSPISGHRSVSWYQQTPGQGLQFLFEYFSETQRNKGNFPGRFSGRQFSNSRSEMNVSTLELGDSALYLCASSLNTFSLYEQYFGPGTRLTVT.

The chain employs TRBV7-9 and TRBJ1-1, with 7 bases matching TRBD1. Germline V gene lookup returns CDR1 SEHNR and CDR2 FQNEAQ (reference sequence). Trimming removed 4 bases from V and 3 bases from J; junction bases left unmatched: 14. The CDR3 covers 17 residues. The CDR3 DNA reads TGTGCCAGCAGCTCCCCACCTGACAGGGATCTGGACACTGAAGCTTTCTTT. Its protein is CASSSPPDRDLDTEAFF.

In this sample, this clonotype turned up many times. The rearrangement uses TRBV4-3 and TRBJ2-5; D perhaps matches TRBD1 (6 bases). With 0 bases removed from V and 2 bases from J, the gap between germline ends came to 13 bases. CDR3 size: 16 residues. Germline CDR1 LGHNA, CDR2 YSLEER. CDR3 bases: TGCGCCAGCAGCCAAGATTGGAGGCAGGGGCAAGAGACCCAGTACTTC. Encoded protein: CASSQDWRQGQETQYF.

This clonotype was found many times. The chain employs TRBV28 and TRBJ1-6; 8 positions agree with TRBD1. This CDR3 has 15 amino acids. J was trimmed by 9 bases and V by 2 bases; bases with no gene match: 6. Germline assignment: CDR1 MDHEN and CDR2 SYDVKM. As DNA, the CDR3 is TGTGCCAGCAGTTTACCTACAGGGGGTTCTTCACCCCTCCACTTT. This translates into CASSLPTGGSSPLHF.

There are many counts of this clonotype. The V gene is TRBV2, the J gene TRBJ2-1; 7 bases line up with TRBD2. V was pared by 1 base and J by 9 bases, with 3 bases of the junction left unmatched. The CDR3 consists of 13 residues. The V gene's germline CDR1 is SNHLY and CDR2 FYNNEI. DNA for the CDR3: TGTGCCAGCAGTGAAGGGACTAGAGGTGAGCAGTTCTTC. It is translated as CASSEGTRGEQFF.

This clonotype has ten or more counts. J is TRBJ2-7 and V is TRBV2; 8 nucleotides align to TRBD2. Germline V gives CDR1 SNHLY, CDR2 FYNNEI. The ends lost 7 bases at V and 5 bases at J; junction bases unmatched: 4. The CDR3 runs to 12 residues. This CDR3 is CASTGGPNEQYF. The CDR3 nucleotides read TGTGCCAGCACGGGAGGGCCTAACGAGCAGTACTTC.

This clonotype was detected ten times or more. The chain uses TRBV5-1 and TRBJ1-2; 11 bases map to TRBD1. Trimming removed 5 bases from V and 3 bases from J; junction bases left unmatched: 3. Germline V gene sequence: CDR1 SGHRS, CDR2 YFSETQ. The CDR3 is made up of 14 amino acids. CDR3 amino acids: CASRSGQGDYGYTF. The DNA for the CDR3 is TGCGCCAGCAGGTCGGGACAGGGGGACTATGGCTACACCTTC.

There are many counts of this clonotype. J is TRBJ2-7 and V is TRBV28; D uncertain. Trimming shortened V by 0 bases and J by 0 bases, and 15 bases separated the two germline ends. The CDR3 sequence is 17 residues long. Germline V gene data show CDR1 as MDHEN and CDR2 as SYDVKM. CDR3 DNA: TGTGCCAGCAGTTTATGGATGCGCCTCCCGTACTCCTACGAGCAGTACTTC. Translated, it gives CASSLWMRLPYSYEQYF.

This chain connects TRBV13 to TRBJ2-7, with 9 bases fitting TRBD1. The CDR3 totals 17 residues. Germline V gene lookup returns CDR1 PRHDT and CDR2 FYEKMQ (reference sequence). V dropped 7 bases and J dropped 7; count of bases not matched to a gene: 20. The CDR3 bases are TGTGCCAGCAACAGGAGGGGGCCGGGACAGGGTTTGTGGGAGCAGTACTTC. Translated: CASNRRGPGQGLWEQYF.

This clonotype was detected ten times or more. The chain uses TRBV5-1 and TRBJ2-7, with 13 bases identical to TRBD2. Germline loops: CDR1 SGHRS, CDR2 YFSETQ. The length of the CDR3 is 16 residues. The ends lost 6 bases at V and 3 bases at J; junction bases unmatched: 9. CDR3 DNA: TGCGCCAGCAACACTGGGACTAGCGGGACCGACTACGAGCAGTACTTC. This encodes CASNTGTSGTDYEQYF.

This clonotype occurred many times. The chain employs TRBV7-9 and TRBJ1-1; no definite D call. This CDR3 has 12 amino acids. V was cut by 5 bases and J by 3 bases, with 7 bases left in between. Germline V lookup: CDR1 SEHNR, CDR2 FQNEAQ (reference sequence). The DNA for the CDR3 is TGTGCCAGCAGCCGGGATTACACTGAAGCTTTCTTT. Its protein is CASSRDYTEAFF.

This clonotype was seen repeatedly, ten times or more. The CDR3 loop reads CASSESGITNEKLFF. Here the CDR3 DNA reads TGTGCCAGCAGTGAATCGGGGATTACTAATGAAAAACTGTTTTTT. The rearrangement uses TRBV25-1 and TRBJ1-4; D not resolved. The V end was cut by 1 base, the J end by 2 bases, with 8 bases between. CDR1 is MGHDK and CDR2 is SYGVNS in the germline V gene. The CDR3 is made up of 15 amino acids.

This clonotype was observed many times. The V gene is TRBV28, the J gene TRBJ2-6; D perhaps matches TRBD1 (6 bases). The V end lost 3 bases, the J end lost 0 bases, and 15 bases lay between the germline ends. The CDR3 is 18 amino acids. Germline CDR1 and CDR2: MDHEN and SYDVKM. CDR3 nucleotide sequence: TGTGCCAGCAGTTTCACCGTGGGGGCCAGCTCTGGGGCCAACGTCCTGACTTTC. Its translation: CASSFTVGASSGANVLTF.

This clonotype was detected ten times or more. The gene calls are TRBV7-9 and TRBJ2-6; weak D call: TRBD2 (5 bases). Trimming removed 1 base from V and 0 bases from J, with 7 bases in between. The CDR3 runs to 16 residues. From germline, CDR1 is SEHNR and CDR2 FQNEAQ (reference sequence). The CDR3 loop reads CASSLDGLSGANVLTF. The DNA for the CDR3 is TGTGCCAGCAGCTTAGACGGACTCTCTGGGGCCAACGTCCTGACTTTC.